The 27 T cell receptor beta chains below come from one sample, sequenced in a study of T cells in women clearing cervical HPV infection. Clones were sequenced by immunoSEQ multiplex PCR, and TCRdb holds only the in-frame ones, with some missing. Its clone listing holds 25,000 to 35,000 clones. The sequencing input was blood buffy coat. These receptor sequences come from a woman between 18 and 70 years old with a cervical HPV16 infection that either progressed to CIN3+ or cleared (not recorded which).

The CDR3 bases that were read are TGTGCCAGCACCCTGGGGGACAGGGGTGGCAATCAGCCC. Its protein product is CASTLGDRGGNQP. The whole CDR3 sequence is CASTLGDRGGNQPQHF. J is TRBJ1-5 and V is TRBV6-2 or TRBV6-3; 10 bases line up with TRBD1. The CDR3 goes on 3 residues after the read ends, and that part is filled in from the germline J gene. V gave up 7 bases and J gave up 2 bases; unmatched junction bases: 8. CDR1 is MNHEY, CDR2 SVGEGT, per germline. The CDR3 extends over 16 amino acids.

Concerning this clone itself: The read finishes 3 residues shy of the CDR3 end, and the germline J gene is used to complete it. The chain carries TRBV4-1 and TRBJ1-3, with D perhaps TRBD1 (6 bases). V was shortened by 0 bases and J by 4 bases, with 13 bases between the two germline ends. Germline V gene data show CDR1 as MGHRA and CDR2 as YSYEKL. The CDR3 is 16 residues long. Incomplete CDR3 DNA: TGCGCCAGCAGCCAAGAAACGGCAGGGGCCGGAAACACC. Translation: CASSQETAGAGNT. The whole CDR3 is CASSQETAGAGNTIYF.

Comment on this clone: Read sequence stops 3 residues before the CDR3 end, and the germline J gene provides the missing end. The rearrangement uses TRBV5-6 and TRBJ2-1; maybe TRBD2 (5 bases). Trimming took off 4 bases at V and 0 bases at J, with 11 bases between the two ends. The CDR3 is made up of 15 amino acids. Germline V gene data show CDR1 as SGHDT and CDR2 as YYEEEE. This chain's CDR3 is CASSPLVSSYNEQFF. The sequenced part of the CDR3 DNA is TGTGCCAGCAGCCCACTAGTTAGCTCCTACAATGAG.

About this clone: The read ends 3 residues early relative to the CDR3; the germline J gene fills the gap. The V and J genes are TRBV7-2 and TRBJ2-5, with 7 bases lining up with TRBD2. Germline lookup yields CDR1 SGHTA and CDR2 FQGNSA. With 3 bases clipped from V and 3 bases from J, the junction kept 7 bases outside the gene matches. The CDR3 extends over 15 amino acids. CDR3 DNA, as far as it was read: TGTGCCAGCAGCTTGACTAGCCGCCGCGAAGAGACC. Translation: CASSLTSRREET. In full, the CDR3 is CASSLTSRREETQYF.

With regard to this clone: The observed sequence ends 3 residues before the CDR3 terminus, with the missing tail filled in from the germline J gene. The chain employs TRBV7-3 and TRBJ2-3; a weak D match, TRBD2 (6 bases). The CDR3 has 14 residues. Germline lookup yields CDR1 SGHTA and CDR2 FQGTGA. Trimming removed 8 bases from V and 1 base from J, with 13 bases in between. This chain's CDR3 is CASGGRGGTDTQYF. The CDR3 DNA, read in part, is TGTGCCAGCGGAGGGCGAGGGGGCACAGATACG.

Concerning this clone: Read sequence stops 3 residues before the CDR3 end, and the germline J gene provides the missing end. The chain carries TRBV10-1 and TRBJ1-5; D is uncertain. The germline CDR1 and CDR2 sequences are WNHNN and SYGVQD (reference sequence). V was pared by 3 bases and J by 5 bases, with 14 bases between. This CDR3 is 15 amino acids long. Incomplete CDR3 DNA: TGCGCCAGCAGTGACCCTAAACGGGGTTATCAGCCC. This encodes CASSDPKRGYQP. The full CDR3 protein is CASSDPKRGYQPQHF.

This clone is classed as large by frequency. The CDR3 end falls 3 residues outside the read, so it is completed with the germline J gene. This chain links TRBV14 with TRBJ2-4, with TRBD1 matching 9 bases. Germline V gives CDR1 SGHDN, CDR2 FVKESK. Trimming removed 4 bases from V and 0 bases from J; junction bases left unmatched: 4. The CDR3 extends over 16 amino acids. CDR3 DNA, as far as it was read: TGTGCCAGCAGCCCGACAGGGGGACTAGCCAAAAACATT. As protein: CASSPTGGLAKNI. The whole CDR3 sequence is CASSPTGGLAKNIQYF.

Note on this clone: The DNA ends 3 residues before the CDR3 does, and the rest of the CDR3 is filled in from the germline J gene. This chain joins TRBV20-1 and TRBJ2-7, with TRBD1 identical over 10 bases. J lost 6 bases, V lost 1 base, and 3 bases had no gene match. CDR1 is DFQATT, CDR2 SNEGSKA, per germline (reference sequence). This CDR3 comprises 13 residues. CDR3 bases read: TGCAGTGCTAGAGGGGACAGGGGTATCGAG. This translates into CSARGDRGIE. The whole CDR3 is CSARGDRGIEQYF.

Partial CDR3 DNA: TGTGCCAGCAGCTTAGGGTACAGGGGGGAGACC. It translates to CASSLGYRGET. The whole CDR3 protein reads CASSLGYRGETQYF. V is TRBV7-2 and J is TRBJ2-5, with 8 bases that match TRBD1. The read is 3 residues too short to cover the CDR3 end, so that end is filled in from the germline J gene. CDR3 length: 14 amino acids. V shed 1 base and J 5 bases; nucleotides not matched to a gene: 3. Germline values: CDR1 SGHTA, CDR2 FQGNSA. Full variable domain (remainder filled in from reference TRBV7-2 and TRBJ2-5): GAGVSQSPSNKVTEKGKDVELRCDPISGHTALYWYRQSLGQGLEFLIYFQGNSAPDKSGLPSDRFSAERTGGSVSTLTIQRTQQEDSAVYLCASSLGYRGETQYFGPGTRLLVL.

The covered CDR3 bases are TGCAGTGCCACTTCTGGCGGCGGGGGGGCGGGGACC. This sequence encodes CSATSGGGGAGT. The entire CDR3 protein is CSATSGGGGAGTQYF. This chain joins TRBV20-1 and TRBJ2-5; 9 nucleotides agree with TRBD2. The read terminates 3 residues before the CDR3 end, so the remaining end is supplied by the germline J gene. Germline V lookup: CDR1 DFQATT, CDR2 SNEGSKA (reference sequence). Trimming at V came to 6 bases and at J to 7 bases, leaving 15 bases not matched to a gene. CDR3 length equals 15 residues.

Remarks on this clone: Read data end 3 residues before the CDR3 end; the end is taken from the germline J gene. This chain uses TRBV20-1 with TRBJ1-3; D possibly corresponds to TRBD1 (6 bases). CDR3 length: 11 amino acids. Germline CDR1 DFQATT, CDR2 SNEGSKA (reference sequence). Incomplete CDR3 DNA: TGCAGTGCCGATTACAGGGTGGCC. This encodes CSADYRVA. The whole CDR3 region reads CSADYRVAIYF.

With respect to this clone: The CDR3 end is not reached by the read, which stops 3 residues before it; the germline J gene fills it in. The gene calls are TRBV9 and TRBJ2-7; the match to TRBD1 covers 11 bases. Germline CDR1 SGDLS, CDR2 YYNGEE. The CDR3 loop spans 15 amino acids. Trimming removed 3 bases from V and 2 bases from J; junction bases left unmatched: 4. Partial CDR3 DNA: TGTGCCAGCAGCGCGTGGGACAGGGGGGCCTACGAG. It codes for CASSAWDRGAYE. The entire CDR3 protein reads CASSAWDRGAYEQYF.

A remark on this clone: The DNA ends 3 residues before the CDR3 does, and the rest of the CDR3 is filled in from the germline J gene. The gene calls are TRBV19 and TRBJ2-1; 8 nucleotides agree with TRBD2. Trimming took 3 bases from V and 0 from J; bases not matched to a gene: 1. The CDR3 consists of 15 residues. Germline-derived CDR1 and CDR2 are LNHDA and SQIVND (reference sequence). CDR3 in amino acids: CASSISGGSYNEQFF. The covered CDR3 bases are TGTGCCAGTAGTATCAGCGGGGGCTCCTACAATGAG.

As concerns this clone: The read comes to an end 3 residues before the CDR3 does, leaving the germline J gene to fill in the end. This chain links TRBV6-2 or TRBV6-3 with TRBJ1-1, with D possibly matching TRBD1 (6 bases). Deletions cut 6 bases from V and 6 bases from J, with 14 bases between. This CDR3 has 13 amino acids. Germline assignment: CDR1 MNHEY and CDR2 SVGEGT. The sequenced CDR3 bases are TGTGCCAGCAGCCCACAGGGTAGGGCTGAA. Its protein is CASSPQGRAE. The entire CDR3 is CASSPQGRAEAFF.

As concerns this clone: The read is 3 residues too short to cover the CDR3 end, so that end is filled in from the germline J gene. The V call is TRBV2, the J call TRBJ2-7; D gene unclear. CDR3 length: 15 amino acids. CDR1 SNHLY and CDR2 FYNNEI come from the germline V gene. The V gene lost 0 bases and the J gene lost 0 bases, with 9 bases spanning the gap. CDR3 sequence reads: CASSEAPLLSYEQYF. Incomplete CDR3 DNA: TGTGCCAGCAGTGAAGCACCGCTACTCTCCTACGAG.

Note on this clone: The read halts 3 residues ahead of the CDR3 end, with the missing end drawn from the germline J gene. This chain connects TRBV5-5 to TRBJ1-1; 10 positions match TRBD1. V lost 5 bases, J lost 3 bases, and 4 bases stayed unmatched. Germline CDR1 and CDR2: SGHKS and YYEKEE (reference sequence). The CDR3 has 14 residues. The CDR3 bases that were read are TGTGCCAGCAGTCCCGGGACAGGGGACACTGAA. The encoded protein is CASSPGTGDTE. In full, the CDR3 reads CASSPGTGDTEAFF.

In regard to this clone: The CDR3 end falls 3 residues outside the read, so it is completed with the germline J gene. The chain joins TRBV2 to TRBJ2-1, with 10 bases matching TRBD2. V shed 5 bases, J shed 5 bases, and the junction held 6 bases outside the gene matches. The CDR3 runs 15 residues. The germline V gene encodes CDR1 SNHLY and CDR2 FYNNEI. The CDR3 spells CASSPAGGRHNEQFF. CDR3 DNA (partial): TGTGCCAGCAGTCCAGCGGGAGGGCGTCACAATGAG.

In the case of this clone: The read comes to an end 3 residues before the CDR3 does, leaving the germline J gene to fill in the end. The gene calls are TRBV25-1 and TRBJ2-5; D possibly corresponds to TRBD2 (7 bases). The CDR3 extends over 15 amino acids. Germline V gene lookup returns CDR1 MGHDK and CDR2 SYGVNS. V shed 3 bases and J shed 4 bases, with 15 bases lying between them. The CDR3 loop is CASSDPGGAGETQYF. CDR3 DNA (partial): TGTGCCAGCAGTGACCCTGGGGGGGCTGGAGAGACC.

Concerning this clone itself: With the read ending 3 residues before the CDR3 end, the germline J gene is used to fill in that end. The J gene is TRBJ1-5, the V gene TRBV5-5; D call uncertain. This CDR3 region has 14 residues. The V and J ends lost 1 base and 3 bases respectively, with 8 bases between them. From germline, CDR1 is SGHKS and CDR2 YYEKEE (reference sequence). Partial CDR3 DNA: TGTGCCAGCAGCTTGCAAGGGTCCAATCAGCCC. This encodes CASSLQGSNQP. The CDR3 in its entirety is CASSLQGSNQPQHF.

The CDR3 sequence: CASRHRGLVAGNEQFF. CDR3 bases read: TGTGCCAGCAGACACAGGGGGCTGGTCGCAGGTAATGAG. This chain joins TRBV2 and TRBJ2-1, with 9 bases aligning to TRBD1. The CDR3 extends 3 residues past the end of the read, so its final part is completed from the germline J gene. This CDR3 is 16 amino acids long. In germline, CDR1 is SNHLY, CDR2 FYNNEI. Trimming took 6 bases from V and 7 from J; bases not matched to a gene: 13.

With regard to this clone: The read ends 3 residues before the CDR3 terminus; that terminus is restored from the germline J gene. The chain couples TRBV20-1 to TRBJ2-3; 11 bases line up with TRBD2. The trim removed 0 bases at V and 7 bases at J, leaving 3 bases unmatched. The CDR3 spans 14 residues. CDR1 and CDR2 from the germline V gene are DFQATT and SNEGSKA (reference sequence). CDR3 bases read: TGCAGTGCTAGAGAAACTAGCGGGAGAAATACG. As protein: CSARETSGRNT. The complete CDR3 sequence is CSARETSGRNTQYF.

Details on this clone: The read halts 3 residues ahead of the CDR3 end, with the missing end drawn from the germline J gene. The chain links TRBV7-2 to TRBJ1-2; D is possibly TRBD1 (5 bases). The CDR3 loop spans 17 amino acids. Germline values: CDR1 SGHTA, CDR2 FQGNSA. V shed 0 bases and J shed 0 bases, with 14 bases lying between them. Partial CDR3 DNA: TGTGCCAGCAGCTTAGCGGACGGTGGGGCCACTAACTATGGC. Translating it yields CASSLADGGATNYG. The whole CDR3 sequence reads CASSLADGGATNYGYTF.

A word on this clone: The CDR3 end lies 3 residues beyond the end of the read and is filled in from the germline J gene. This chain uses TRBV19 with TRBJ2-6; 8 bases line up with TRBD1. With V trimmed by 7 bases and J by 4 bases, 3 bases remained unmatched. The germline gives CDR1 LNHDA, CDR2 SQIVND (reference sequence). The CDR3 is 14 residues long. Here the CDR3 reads CASKDREGANVLTF. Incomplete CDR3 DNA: TGTGCCAGTAAGGACAGGGAGGGGGCCAACGTC.

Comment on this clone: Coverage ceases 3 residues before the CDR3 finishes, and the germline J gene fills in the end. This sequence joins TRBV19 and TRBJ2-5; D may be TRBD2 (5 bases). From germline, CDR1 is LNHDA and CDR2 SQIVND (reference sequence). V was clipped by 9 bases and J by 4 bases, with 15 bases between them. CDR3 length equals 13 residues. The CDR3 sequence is CASLGEKGETQYF. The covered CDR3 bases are TGTGCCAGCCTCGGGGAGAAAGGAGAGACC.

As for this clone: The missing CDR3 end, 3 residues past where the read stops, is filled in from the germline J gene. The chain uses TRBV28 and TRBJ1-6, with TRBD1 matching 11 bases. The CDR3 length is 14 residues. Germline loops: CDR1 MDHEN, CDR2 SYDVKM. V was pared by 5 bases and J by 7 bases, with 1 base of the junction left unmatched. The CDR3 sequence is CASSGTGGNSPLHF. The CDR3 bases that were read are TGTGCCAGCAGTGGGACAGGGGGGAATTCACCC.

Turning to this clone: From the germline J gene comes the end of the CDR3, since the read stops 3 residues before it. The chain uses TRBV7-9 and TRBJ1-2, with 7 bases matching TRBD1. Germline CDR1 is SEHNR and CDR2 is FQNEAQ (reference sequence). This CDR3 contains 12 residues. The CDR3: CASSSRQGRYTF. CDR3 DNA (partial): TGTGCCAGCAGCTCTCGACAGGGTCGC.

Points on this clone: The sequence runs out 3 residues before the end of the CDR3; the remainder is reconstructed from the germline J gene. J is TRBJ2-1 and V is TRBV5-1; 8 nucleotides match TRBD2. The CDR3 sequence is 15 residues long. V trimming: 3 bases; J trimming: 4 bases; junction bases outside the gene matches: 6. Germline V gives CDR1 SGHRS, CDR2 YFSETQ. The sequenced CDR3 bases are TGCGCCAGCAGCTCACTAGCGGAAAGATACAATGAG. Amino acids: CASSSLAERYNE. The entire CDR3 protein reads CASSSLAERYNEQFF. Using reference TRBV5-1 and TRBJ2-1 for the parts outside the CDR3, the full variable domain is KAGVTQTPRYLIKTRGQQVTLSCSPISGHRSVSWYQQTPGQGLQFLFEYFSETQRNKGNFPGRFSGRQFSNSRSEMNVSTLELGDSALYLCASSSLAERYNEQFFGPGTRLTVL.